These 14 T cell receptor beta chains share one sample of origin, sequenced in a study of beta chain features in type 1 diabetes. Investigators reverse transcribed all isolated RNA, so they sequenced expressed TCRB transcripts. Some clones are missing from TCRdb's copy, which holds only in-frame ones; the method was immunoSEQ multiplex PCR. This sample has about 140,000 clones; about a tenth occur once, and the top ten carry 0.65%. Sequencing was done on a sample of central memory CD4+ T cells from blood. The receptor set was obtained from a woman aged 40 to 50 in good health.

This clone was seen more than once but under ten times. A read error may produce the germline difference seen at one junction end. The chain employs TRBV5-1 and TRBJ2-3, with D possibly TRBD2 on 7 matching bases. The germline CDR1 and CDR2 sequences are SGHRS and YFSETQ. CDR3 length: 14 amino acids. The chain's CDR3 is CASSFGGQRDTQYF. The CDR3 DNA is TGTGCCAGCAGCTTCGGGGGGCAAAGAGATACGCAGTATTTT.

Only a few counts were recorded for this clone. The rearrangement joins TRBV11-2 to TRBJ2-7; 9 bases are a match to TRBD1. The length of the CDR3 is 13 residues. The germline V gene encodes CDR1 SGHAT and CDR2 FQNNGV. J was trimmed by 6 bases and V by 5 bases; bases with no gene match: 5. The CDR3 DNA follows: TGTGCCAGCAGCCGGACAGGGGACGGCGAGCAGTACTTC. Its protein product is CASSRTGDGEQYF.

The chain is built from TRBV25-1 and TRBJ2-4; D is perhaps TRBD2 (6 bases). Germline V gene data show CDR1 as MGHDK and CDR2 as SYGVNS. The CDR3 is made up of 15 amino acids. Trimming stripped 2 bases from V and 9 bases from J, with 17 bases between. The CDR3 nucleotides are TGTGCCAGCAGTGAACGGAGGGGAGGCACGGTCATTCAGTACTTC. Translating gives CASSERRGGTVIQYF.

This clone came up a few times. This specimen includes other DNA sequences encoding the same CDR3. The rearrangement links TRBV2 to TRBJ2-5, with TRBD2 as a possible D gene (5 bases). Germline assignment: CDR1 SNHLY and CDR2 FYNNEI. The CDR3 has 14 amino acids. The germline V and J ends were trimmed by 1 base and 4 bases, with 10 bases remaining between them. The CDR3 DNA is TGTGCCAGCAGTGAAGGGCTAGCTAGAGAGACCCAGTACTTC. It is translated as CASSEGLARETQYF.

The chain carries TRBV7-9 and TRBJ2-7, with 10 bases lining up with TRBD1. Trimming took 0 bases from V and 0 from J; bases not matched to a gene: 8. The CDR3 runs to 18 residues. Per the germline V gene, CDR1 is SEHNR and CDR2 is FQNEAQ (reference sequence). The CDR3 here is CASSLATSGQGYSYEQYF. CDR3 DNA sequence: TGTGCCAGCAGCTTAGCAACCTCGGGACAGGGGTACTCCTACGAGCAGTACTTC.

This clone has ten or more counts. This chain joins TRBV18 and TRBJ2-5; 9 nucleotides match TRBD1. The CDR3 is made up of 13 amino acids. Trimming at V came to 6 bases and at J to 5 bases, leaving 4 bases not matched to a gene. The V gene's germline CDR1 is KGHSH and CDR2 LQKENI. Here the CDR3 reads CASSDRGVETQYF. The CDR3 DNA is TGTGCCAGCTCGGACAGGGGCGTGGAGACCCAGTACTTC.

This clone was observed many times. The chain couples TRBV2 to TRBJ2-2; D may be TRBD1 (6 bases). The CDR3 sequence is 13 residues long. Trimming pared 5 bases from V and 4 bases from J, leaving 8 bases between. CDR1 and CDR2 from the germline V gene are SNHLY and FYNNEI. The CDR3 is CASSKQGTGELFF. CDR3 sequence (DNA): TGTGCCAGCAGTAAACAGGGCACCGGGGAGCTGTTTTTT.

Only a few counts were recorded for this clone. The limits of the CDR3 on the DNA are not certain, so only TCRdb's listed CDR3 is given. V usage is TRBV6-1 and J usage is TRBJ2-7; TRBD2 is the table's D call, not checked against the DNA. The germline V gene encodes CDR1 MNHNS and CDR2 SASEGT. Inclusive of both ends, the CDR3 amounts to 15 amino acids. CDR3 residues: CASSTSVSSSYEQYF.

This clone was picked up a small number of times. The chain uses TRBV14 and TRBJ1-2; D ambiguous. From germline, CDR1 is SGHDN and CDR2 FVKESK. Trimming stripped 0 bases from V and 4 bases from J, with 15 bases between. The CDR3 has 16 amino acids. CDR3 residues: CASSQDGPGLGYGYTF. Written as DNA, the CDR3 is TGTGCCAGCAGCCAAGACGGCCCGGGTTTAGGCTATGGCTACACCTTC.

This sequence joins TRBV29-1 and TRBJ1-2, with a tentative D call TRBD1 (5 bases). The CDR3 covers 12 residues. V lost 4 bases and J lost 8, with 14 bases in between. The germline CDR1 and CDR2 sequences are SQVTM and ANQGSEA. The CDR3 bases are TGCAGCGTTGGTGGGCGTGACAGAGGCTACACCTTC. Residues: CSVGGRDRGYTF. Full variable domain (missing parts from reference TRBV29-1 and TRBJ1-2): SAVISQKPSRDICQRGTSLTIQCQVDSQVTMMFWYRQQPGQSLTLIATANQGSEATYESGFVIDKFPISRPNLTFSTLTVSNMSPEDSSIYLCSVGGRDRGYTFGSGTRLTVV.

This clone occurred many times. This chain uses TRBV7-9 with TRBJ1-4; 9 bases match TRBD1. Germline V gene lookup returns CDR1 SEHNR and CDR2 FQNEAQ (reference sequence). The CDR3 consists of 14 residues. Germline trimming cut 3 bases from V and 8 bases from J; bases unmatched to any gene: 4. The CDR3 sequence: CASSFRTGVEKLFF. In DNA, the CDR3 is TGTGCCAGCAGCTTCAGGACAGGGGTCGAAAAACTGTTTTTT. The variable domain in full, completed from reference TRBV7-9 and TRBJ1-4, reads DTGVSQNPRHKITKRGQNVTFRCDPISEHNRLYWYRQTLGQGPEFLTYFQNEAQLEKSRLLSDRFSAERPKGSFSTLEIQRTEQGDSAMYLCASSFRTGVEKLFFGSGTQLSVL.

J is TRBJ2-3 and V is TRBV10-1; 12 bases are shared with TRBD2. J was trimmed by 5 bases and V by 3 bases; bases with no gene match: 0. The CDR3 sequence is 14 residues long. CDR1 is WNHNN and CDR2 is SYGVQD in the germline V gene (reference sequence). The chain's CDR3 is CASSELAGGDTQYF. CDR3 nucleotide sequence: TGCGCCAGCAGTGAACTAGCGGGGGGAGATACGCAGTATTTT.

The V call is TRBV29-1, the J call TRBJ1-2; 7 positions agree with TRBD1. Germline V gene lookup returns CDR1 SQVTM and CDR2 ANQGSEA. CDR3 length: 12 amino acids. Trimming removed 8 bases from V and 3 bases from J; junction bases left unmatched: 6. The CDR3 DNA is TGCAGCCTTTTCGGGACAGACTATGGCTACACCTTC. This sequence encodes CSLFGTDYGYTF.

This clone was counted between two and nine times. The chain uses TRBV11-2 and TRBJ2-3, with D possibly being TRBD2 (6 bases). Germline assignment: CDR1 SGHAT and CDR2 FQNNGV. Trimming left V 5 bases short and J 5 bases short, with 14 bases between. The CDR3 sequence is 14 residues long. The CDR3 spells CASSPLGSGDTQYF. CDR3 in DNA: TGTGCCAGCAGCCCCCTGGGTAGCGGAGATACGCAGTATTTT.